The source of this T cell receptor beta chain is a study of CXCR3-negative and CXCR3-positive naive CD8 T cells (dated by TCRdb to the late 2010s). At the level of the whole study: In total, some 140 million TRB reads were obtained, corresponding to roughly 1.5 +/- 0.3 million reads per library. Diversity and physicochemical repertoire analyses were performed on about a dozen donors pooled from two independent experiments. For the TRBV-TRBJ cluster analysis, the naive subsets came from roughly 5 donors, while the memory cells came from 3 donors. Broader findings and caveats from the paper: Compared with CXCR3-negative naive cells, CXCR3-positive naive cells had TRB CDR3s with higher hydrophobicity (lower Kidera factor 4), lower energy, and higher strength and volume indices. Because CXCR3 expression was partially decreased after cryopreservation, freshly isolated PBMCs were used for most assays. Repertoire diversity was comparably high in both naive subsets but much lower in memory CD8+ T cells. Similar TRBV-TRBJ usage was shown by naive CXCR3-negative and CXCR3-positive cells from the same donor, whereas distinct patterns were shown by memory cells. Because surface CD5, which is linked to self-reactivity in mice, was comparable between the naive subsets, TCR interaction strength was also inferred from TRB CDR3 physicochemical properties.

As regards this clonotype: It lacks a known antigen.

Each CD8+ T cell subset was flow-sorted in triplicate, and a few hundred thousand cells per subset were placed directly into RLT lysis buffer. Naive CD8+ T cells were defined stringently as CD45RO-CCR7+CD27+CD95- to exclude memory contaminants. Peripheral blood mononuclear cells were isolated from buffy coats by standard density gradient centrifugation. A FACSAria III was used to flow-sort naive CD8+ T cells into CXCR3-negative and CXCR3-positive populations. An RNeasy Mini Kit was used to extract total RNA from the sorted cells. Including cysteine and phenylalanine, the CDR3 has 15 amino acids. Only the protein sequence is given. Via the germline V gene, CDR1 is SGHVS and CDR2 FNYEAQ. These reads were obtained on a NextSeq 550. The Human TCR Profiling Kit (MiLaboratory) was used to make UMI-labeled 5' RACE TRB cDNA libraries. The full amount of extracted RNA was used for cDNA synthesis, and the full amount of resulting cDNA was used for PCR amplification. Libraries were prepared in parallel with an identical number of PCR cycles. The study's own analysis went as follows. MIGEC and MiXCR extracted about 50,000 +/- 10,000 unique UMI-labeled TRB cDNA molecules per library, requiring at least two reads per UMI. An average of around 40,000 +/- 10,000 functional in-frame TRB CDR3 nucleotide clonotypes without stop codons was found per library. After downsampling to 5000 UMI-labeled TRB molecules per sample, diversity metrics, including normalized Shannon-Wiener and Chao1, were computed in VDJtools. Clonotype-size-weighted physicochemical properties of the central five CDR3 residues (interaction energy, strength, volume and Kidera factor 4) were computed in VDJtools. Through TCRdb reprocessing, the reads give one entry per CDR3 protein sequence; DNA is omitted. The V and J calls reflect TCRdb's pipeline rather than the authors' work. The table for this sample shows some 9,100 distinct CDR3 sequences. Clones ranked in the top ten supply less than 1.5% of the sample.

This sequence originates from a human donor in good health. Some clones in this sample may be carry-over from other donors' samples. This chain is built from TRBV7-6 and TRBJ2-5; the D call of TRBD2 rests on TCRdb alone, since no DNA is present to check it. Sample: naive CXCR3- CD8+ T cells from blood. What this sample's cell subset or site label stands for: CD45RO-CCR7+CD27+CD95- naive CD8+ T cells lacking CXCR3 (TNR3-). The CDR3 region: CASSLGSGRPETQYF.